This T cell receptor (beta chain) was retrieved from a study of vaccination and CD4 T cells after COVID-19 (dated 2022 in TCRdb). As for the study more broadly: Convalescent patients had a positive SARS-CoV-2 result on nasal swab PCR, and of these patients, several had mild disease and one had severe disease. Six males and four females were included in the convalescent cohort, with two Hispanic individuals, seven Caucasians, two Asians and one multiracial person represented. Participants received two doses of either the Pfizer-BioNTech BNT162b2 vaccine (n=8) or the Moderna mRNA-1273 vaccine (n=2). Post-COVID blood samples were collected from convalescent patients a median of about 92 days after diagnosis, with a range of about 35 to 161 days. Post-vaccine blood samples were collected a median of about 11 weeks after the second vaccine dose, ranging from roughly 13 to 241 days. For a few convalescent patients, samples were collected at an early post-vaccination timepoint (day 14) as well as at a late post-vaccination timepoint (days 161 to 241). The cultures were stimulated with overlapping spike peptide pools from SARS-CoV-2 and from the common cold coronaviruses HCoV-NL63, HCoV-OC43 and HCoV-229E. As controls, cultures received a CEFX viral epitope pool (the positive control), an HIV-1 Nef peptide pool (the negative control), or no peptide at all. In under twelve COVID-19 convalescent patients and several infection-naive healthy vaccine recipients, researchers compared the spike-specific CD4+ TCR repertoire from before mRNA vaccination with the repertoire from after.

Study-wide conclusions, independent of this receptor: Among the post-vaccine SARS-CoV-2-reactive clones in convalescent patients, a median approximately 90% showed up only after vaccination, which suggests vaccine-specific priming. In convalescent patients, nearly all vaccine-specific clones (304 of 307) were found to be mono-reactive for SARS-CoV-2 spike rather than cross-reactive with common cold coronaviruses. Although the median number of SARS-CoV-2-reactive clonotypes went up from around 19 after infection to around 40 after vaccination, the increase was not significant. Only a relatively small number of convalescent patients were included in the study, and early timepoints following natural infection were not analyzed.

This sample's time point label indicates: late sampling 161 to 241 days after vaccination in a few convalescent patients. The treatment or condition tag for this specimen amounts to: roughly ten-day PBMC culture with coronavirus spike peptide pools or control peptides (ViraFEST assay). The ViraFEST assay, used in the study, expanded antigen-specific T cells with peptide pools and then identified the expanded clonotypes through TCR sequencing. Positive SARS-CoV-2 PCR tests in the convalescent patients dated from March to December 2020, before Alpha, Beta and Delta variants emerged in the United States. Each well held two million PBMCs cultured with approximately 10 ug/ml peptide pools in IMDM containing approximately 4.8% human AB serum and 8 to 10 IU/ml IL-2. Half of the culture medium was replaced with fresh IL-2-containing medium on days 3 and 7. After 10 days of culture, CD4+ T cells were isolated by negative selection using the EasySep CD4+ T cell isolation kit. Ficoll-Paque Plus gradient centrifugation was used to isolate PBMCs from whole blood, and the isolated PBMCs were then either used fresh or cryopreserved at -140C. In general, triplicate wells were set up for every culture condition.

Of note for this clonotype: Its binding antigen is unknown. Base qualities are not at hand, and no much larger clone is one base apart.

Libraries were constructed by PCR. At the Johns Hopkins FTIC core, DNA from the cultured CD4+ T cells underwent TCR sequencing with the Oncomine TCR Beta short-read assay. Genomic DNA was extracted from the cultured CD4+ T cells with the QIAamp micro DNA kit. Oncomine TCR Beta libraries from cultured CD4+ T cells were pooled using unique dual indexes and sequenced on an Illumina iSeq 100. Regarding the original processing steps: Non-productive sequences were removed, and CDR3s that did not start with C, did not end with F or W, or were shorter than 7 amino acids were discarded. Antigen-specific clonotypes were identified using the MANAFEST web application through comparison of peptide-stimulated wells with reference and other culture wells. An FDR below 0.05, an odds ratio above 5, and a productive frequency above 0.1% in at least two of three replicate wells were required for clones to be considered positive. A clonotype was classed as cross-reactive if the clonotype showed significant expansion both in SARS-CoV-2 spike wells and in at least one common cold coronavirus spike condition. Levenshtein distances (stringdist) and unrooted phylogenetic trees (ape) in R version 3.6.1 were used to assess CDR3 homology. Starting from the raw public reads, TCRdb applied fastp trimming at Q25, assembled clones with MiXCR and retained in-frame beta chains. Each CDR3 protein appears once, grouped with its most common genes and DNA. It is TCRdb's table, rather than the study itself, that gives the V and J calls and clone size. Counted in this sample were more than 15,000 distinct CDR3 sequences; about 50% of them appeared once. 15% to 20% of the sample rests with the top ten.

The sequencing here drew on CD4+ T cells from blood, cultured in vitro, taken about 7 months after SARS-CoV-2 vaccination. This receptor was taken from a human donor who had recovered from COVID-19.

The DNA sequence is TGTGCCAGCAGTGAAGCAGGGAGGGACAATGAGCAGTTCTTC. Its protein reads: CASSEAGRDNEQFF. The rearrangement combines TRBV6-1 with TRBJ2-1; TRBD2 agrees with 7 junctional bases. From cysteine to phenylalanine, the CDR3 is 14 amino acids long. CDR3 DNA only is kept here, 42 bases in frame from base 1. V has 0 bases trimmed and J has 5 bases trimmed; junction bases matching no gene number 1. CDR1 and CDR2 are read off the germline V gene as MNHNS and SASEGT.